The clone carrying this T cell receptor beta chain came up many times. The antigen remains undetermined. One entry per CDR3 protein results from TCRdb running MiXCR on the RT-PCR reads. Of approximately 730,000 distinct CDR3 sequences detected, roughly 13% appear once; the ten largest clones hold 6.5% to 8.5%. The sample originates from a study of response to subunit inactivated influenza vaccine. Study results and limitations: New T cells are recruited in small numbers by each seasonal influenza vaccination, according to the authors' suggestion.

This CDR3 spans 12 amino acids. V was trimmed by 5 bases and J by 5 bases, leaving 8 bases between them. The sequenced sample was PBMCs from blood, obtained less than 15 days before vaccination. This chain connects TRBV12-3 or TRBV12-4 to TRBJ2-3, with D perhaps TRBD1 (6 bases). The TCR was taken from a man aged 50 to 59 who received an inactivated influenza vaccine. In DNA form, the CDR3 reads TGTGCCAGCAGTGCAGGGGTAGATACGCAGTATTTT. Encoded protein: CASSAGVDTQYF.